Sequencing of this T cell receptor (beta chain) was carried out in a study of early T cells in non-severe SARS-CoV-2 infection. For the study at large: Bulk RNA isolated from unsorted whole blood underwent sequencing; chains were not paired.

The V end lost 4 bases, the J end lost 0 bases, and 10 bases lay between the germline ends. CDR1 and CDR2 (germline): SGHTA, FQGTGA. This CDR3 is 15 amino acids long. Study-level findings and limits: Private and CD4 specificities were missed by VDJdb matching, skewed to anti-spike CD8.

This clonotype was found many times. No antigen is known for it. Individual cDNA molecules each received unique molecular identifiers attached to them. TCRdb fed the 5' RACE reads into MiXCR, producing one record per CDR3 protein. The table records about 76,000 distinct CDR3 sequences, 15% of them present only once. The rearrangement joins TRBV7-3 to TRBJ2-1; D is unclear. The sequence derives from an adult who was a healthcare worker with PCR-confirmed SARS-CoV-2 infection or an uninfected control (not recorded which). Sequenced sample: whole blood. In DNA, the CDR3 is TGTGCCAGCAGCTCCGATAGGGCCTCCTACAATGAGCAGTTCTTC. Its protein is CASSSDRASYNEQFF. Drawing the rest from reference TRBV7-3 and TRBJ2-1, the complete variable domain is GAGVSQTPSNKVTEKGKYVELRCDPISGHTALYWYRQSLGQGPEFLIYFQGTGAADDSGLPNDRFFAVRPEGSVSTLKIQRTERGDSAVYLCASSSDRASYNEQFFGPGTRLTVL.